This is a list of T cell receptor beta chains from one sample in a study of blood T cell repertoires in COVID-19. Method: immunoSEQ multiplex PCR; TCRdb's copy keeps in-frame clones and lacks some. The repertoire holds a few hundred thousand clones, with 88% as singletons. The sample was peripheral blood. These receptors came from a woman aged 50 to 60 with active or convalescent COVID-19. Both conserved end residues are part of each CDR3. The D gene is left open where the match is weak. Clone size is stated in some rows and not others, as once, few, many or a class when expanded.

. | TRBJ2-3 | . | TRBV28 | CASSLRGTQYF | TGTGCCAGCAGTTTAAGGGGGACGCAGTATTTT
TRBD1 | TRBJ2-7 | . | TRBV18 | CASSPNTGGLSSYEQYF | TGTGCCAGCTCACCTAACACAGGGGGCCTAAGCTCCTACGAGCAGTACTTC
. | TRBJ2-7 | . | TRBV28 | CASSFQRGTYEQYF | TGTGCCAGCAGTTTTCAAAGGGGAACCTACGAGCAGTACTTC
. | TRBJ1-6 | . | TRBV3-1/TRBV3-2 | CASSQDGSGETPLHF | TGTGCCAGCAGCCAAGATGGCTCAGGGGAGACACCCCTCCACTTT
TRBD2 | TRBJ2-1 | . | TRBV27 | CASRAREFLYNEQFF | TGTGCCAGCAGGGCGCGGGAGTTCCTTTACAATGAGCAGTTCTTC
TRBD2 | TRBJ2-3 | few | TRBV7-2 | CASSFLAGGADTQYF | TGTGCCAGCAGCTTTCTAGCGGGAGGTGCAGATACGCAGTATTTT
TRBD2 | TRBJ2-7 | . | TRBV11-2 | CASTLAGGLYEQYF | TGTGCCAGCACCCTAGCGGGAGGACTGTACGAGCAGTACTTC
. | TRBJ1-1 | . | TRBV6-5 | CASSTRGTEAFF | TGTGCCAGCAGCACCAGGGGTACTGAAGCTTTCTTT
. | TRBJ1-2 | . | TRBV28 | CASSLRGFGYTF | TGTGCCAGCAGCCTACGGGGATTCGGCTACACCTTC
. | TRBJ2-4 | . | TRBV18 | CASSPTSGQIKNIQYF | TGTGCCAGCTCACCAACCTCGGGACAAATCAAAAACATTCAGTACTTC
TRBD2 | TRBJ2-7 | . | TRBV6-2/TRBV6-3 | CASSPGTSGGVVMRQYF | TGTGCCAGCAGTCCCGGGACTAGCGGGGGGGTCGTCATGAGGCAGTACTTC
TRBD1 | TRBJ1-3 | . | TRBV7-2 | CASSFWDRGPGNTIYF | TGTGCCAGCAGCTTCTGGGACAGGGGGCCGGGAAACACCATATATTTT
TRBD2 | TRBJ2-7 | . | TRBV2 | CASKRLAGGPEQYF | TGTGCCAGCAAAAGACTAGCGGGAGGACCCGAGCAGTACTTC
. | TRBJ1-1 | . | TRBV18 | CASSRQVANTEAFF | TGTGCCAGCTCACGACAGGTGGCAAACACTGAAGCTTTCTTT
TRBD2 | TRBJ2-7 | . | TRBV6-5 | CASSYTHGLANYEQYF | TGTGCCAGCAGTTACACTCACGGACTAGCGAACTACGAGCAGTACTTC
. | TRBJ1-5 | . | TRBV5-1 | CASRENSNQPQHF | TGCGCCAGCAGGGAGAATAGCAATCAGCCCCAGCATTTT
TRBD2 | TRBJ2-7 | . | TRBV27 | CASNQFASGSYEQYF | TGTGCCAGCAATCAATTCGCTAGCGGGAGCTACGAGCAGTACTTC
TRBD2 | TRBJ2-1 | . | TRBV6-5 | CATLPGLAYNEQFF | TGTGCCACCCTCCCGGGACTAGCGTATAACGAGCAGTTCTTC
TRBD1 | TRBJ1-4 | . | TRBV6-5 | CASSPRTGGAEKLFF | TGTGCCAGCAGCCCCCGGACAGGGGGCGCGGAAAAACTGTTTTTT
. | TRBJ1-2 | . | TRBV29-1 | CSVDVGPNYGYTF | TGCAGCGTTGATGTGGGGCCGAACTATGGCTACACCTTC
. | TRBJ1-1 | . | TRBV6-5 | CASSTSNTEAFF | TGTGCCAGCAGCACATCGAACACTGAAGCTTTCTTT
. | TRBJ1-1 | . | TRBV5-4 | CASSTDLTMNTEAFF | TGTGCCAGCAGCACAGATTTAACCATGAACACTGAAGCTTTCTTT
. | TRBJ1-2 | . | TRBV2 | CASSTTEVDGYTF | TGTGCCAGCAGTACTACTGAGGTAGATGGCTACACCTTC
. | TRBJ1-5 | . | TRBV16 | CASSQWQDTNQPQHF | TGTGCCAGCAGCCAATGGCAGGACACCAATCAGCCCCAGCATTTT
. | TRBJ1-2 | . | TRBV3-1/TRBV3-2 | CASSPAERGMYTF | TGTGCCAGCAGCCCCGCGGAGAGGGGGATGTACACCTTC